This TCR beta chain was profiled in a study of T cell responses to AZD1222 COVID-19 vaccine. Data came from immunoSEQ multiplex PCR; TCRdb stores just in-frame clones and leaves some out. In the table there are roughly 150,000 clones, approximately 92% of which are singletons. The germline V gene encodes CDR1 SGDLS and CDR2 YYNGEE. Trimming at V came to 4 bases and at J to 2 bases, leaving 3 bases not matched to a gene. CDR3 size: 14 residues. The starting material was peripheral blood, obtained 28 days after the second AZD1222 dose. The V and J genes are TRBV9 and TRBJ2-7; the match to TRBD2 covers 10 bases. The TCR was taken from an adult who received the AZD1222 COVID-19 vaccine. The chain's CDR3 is CASSSTSGTYEQYF. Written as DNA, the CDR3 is TGTGCCAGCAGCTCCACTAGCGGGACCTACGAGCAGTACTTC.